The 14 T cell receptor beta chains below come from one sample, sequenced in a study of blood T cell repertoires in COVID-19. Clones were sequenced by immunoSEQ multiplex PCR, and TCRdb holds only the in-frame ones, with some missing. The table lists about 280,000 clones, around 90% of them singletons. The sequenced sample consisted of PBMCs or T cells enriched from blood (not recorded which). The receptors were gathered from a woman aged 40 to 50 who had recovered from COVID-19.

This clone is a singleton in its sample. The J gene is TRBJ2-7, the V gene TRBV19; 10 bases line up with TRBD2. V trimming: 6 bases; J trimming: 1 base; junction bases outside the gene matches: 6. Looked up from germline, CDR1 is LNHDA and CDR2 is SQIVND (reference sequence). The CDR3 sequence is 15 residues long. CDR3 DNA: TGTGCCAGTAGGGTACTAGCGGGGTCTTCCTACGAGCAGTACTTC. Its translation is CASRVLAGSSYEQYF.

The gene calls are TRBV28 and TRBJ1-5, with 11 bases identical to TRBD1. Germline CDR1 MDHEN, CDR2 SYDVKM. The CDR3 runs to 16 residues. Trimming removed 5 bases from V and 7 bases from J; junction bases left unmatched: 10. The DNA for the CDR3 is TGTGCCAGCAGTCTGCCGGGACAGGGGGTTGTGCAGCCCCAGCATTTT. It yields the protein CASSLPGQGVVQPQHF.

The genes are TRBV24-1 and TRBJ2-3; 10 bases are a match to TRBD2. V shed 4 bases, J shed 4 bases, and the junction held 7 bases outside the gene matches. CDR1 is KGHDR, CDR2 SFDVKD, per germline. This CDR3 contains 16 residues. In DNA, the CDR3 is TGTGCCACCAGTGACCCTAGCGGGAGCCCCGCAGATACGCAGTATTTT. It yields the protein CATSDPSGSPADTQYF.

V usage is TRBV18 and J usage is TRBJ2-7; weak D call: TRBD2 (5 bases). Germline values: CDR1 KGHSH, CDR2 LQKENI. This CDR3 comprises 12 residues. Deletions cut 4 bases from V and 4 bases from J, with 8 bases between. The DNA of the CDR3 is TGTGCCAGCTCACGCCGGGGATACGAGCAGTACTTC. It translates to CASSRRGYEQYF.

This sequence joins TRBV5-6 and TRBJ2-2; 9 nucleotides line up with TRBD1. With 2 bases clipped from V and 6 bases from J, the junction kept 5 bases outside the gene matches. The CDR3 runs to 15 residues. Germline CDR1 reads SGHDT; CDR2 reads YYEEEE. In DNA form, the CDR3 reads TGTGCCAGCAGCTTCCGGGACAGGGTAGCCGGGGAGCTGTTTTTT. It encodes CASSFRDRVAGELFF.

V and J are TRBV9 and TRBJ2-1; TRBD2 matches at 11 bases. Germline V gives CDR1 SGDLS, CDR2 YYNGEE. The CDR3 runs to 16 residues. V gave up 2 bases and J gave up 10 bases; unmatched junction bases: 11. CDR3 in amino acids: CASSVDRLAGRGEQFF. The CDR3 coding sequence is TGTGCCAGCAGCGTCGACAGACTAGCGGGAAGAGGGGAGCAGTTCTTC.

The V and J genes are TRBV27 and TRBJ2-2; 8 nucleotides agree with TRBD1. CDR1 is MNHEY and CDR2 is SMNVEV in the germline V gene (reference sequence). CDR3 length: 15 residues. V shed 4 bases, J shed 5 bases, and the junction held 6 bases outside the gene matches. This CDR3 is CASSSLTGATGELFF. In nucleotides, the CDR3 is TGTGCCAGCAGTTCTTTGACAGGGGCTACCGGGGAGCTGTTTTTT.

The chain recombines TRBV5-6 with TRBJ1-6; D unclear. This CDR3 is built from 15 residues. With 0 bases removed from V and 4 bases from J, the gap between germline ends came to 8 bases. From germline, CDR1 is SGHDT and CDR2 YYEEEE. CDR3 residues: CASSLDRRYNSPLHF. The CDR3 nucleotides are TGTGCCAGCAGCTTGGACAGACGATATAATTCACCCCTCCACTTT. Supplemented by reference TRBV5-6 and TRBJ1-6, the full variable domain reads DAGVTQSPTHLIKTRGQQVTLRCSPKSGHDTVSWYQQALGQGPQFIFQYYEEEERQRGNFPDRFSGHQFPNYSSELNVNALLLGDSALYLCASSLDRRYNSPLHFGNGTRLTVT.

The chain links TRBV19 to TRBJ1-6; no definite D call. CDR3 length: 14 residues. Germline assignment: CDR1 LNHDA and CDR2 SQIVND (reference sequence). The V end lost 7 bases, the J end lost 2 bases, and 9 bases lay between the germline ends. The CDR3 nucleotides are TGTGCCAGTAAGGGCGGGCCCTATAATTCACCCCTCCACTTT. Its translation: CASKGGPYNSPLHF.

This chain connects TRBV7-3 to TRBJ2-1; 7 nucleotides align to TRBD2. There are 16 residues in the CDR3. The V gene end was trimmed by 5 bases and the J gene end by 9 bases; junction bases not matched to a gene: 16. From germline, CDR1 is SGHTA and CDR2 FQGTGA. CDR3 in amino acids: CASSTLLAARQVEQFF. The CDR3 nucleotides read TGTGCCAGCAGCACTCTGCTAGCGGCCCGGCAGGTTGAGCAGTTCTTC.

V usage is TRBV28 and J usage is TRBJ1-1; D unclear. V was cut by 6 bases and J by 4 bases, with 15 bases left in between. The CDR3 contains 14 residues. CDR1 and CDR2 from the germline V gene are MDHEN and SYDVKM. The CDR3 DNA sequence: TGTGCCAGCAGCCACGGGTCGAGGGTCACTGAAGCTTTCTTT. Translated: CASSHGSRVTEAFF.

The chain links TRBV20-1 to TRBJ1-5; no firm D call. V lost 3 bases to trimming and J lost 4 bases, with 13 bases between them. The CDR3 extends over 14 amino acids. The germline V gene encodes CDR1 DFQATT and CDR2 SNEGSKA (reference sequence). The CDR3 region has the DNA TGCAGTGCTAGTAAGGCCACGGGGAATCAGCCCCAGCATTTT. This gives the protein CSASKATGNQPQHF.

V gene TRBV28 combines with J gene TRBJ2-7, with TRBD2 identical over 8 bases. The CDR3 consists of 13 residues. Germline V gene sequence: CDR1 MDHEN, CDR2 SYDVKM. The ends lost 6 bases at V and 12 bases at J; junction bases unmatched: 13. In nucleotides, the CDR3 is TGTGCCAGCAGGTCGGGACTAGGAGGTTCGGGGTACTTC. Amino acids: CASRSGLGGSGYF.

CDR3 sequence: CASSLAGNTEAFF. DNA for the CDR3: TGTGCCAGCAGTTTGGCGGGGAACACTGAAGCTTTCTTT. V and J are TRBV27 and TRBJ1-1; D is unresolved. V lost 3 bases and J 1 base, leaving 6 bases between the germline ends. The germline V gene encodes CDR1 MNHEY and CDR2 SMNVEV (reference sequence). This CDR3 has 13 residues.